These T cell receptor beta chains were read from a single sample in a study of quantifying T cell responses using KT2 cells. TCRdb independently ran MiXCR on the UMI-ligation and nested PCR reads; one entry per CDR3 protein. The sample lists around 50,000 distinct CDR3 sequences, around a tenth occurring once. The sequencing input was PBMCs spiked with cells of the T cell clone KT2. These receptors were collected from a human donor. Each CDR3 is given without its conserved first and last residue. Fields, in order: D gene, V gene, J gene, CDR3 protein. D genes are given only for firm matches.

D: -
V: TRBV5-1
J: TRBJ2-2
CDR3: ASSLDTGELF

D: TRBD2
V: TRBV3-1
J: TRBJ2-3
CDR3: ASSQDFASGVFTQY

D: -
V: TRBV6-5
J: TRBJ2-7
CDR3: ASSYDGTPSYEQY

D: -
V: TRBV29-1
J: TRBJ2-1
CDR3: SVTGTNYNEQF

D: -
V: TRBV29-1
J: TRBJ1-2
CDR3: SVISSNYGYT

D: -
V: TRBV12-3/TRBV12-4
J: TRBJ2-7
CDR3: ASSLGPGPYEQY

D: TRBD1
V: TRBV2
J: TRBJ2-3
CDR3: ASSRRRQGITDTQY

D: -
V: TRBV27
J: TRBJ2-7
CDR3: ASSLSKGTYEQY

D: -
V: TRBV9
J: TRBJ2-1
CDR3: ASSGPLSGVGNNEQF

D: -
V: TRBV4-1
J: TRBJ1-4
CDR3: ASSQERPGGEKLF

D: -
V: TRBV15
J: TRBJ1-1
CDR3: ATRGPNTEAF

D: -
V: TRBV20-1
J: TRBJ2-7
CDR3: SAVQIASYEQY

D: TRBD1
V: TRBV7-2
J: TRBJ2-1
CDR3: ASSLHGTGFGNEQF

D: -
V: TRBV4-3
J: TRBJ2-7
CDR3: ASSQGPGNDYEQY

D: -
V: TRBV12-3/TRBV12-4
J: TRBJ1-5
CDR3: ASSEGLSNQPQH

D: TRBD2
V: TRBV5-8
J: TRBJ2-1
CDR3: ASSFQVSSGSARF

D: -
V: TRBV5-5
J: TRBJ2-7
CDR3: ASSLAGRPNSYEQY

D: -
V: TRBV20-1
J: TRBJ1-5
CDR3: SAQTDFSNQPQH

D: -
V: TRBV21-1
J: TRBJ2-7
CDR3: ASSKEAAGGSYEQY

D: -
V: TRBV20-1
J: TRBJ2-7
CDR3: SARDWGVDEQY

D: -
V: TRBV7-9
J: TRBJ2-3
CDR3: ASSLIGVDTQY

D: -
V: TRBV7-2
J: TRBJ2-2
CDR3: ASSYPGQTNTGELF

D: -
V: TRBV28
J: TRBJ1-2
CDR3: ASSPGFTMSYGYT

D: -
V: TRBV24-1
J: TRBJ1-1
CDR3: ATSDPRAREAF

D: -
V: TRBV4-3
J: TRBJ2-3
CDR3: ASSLEMGIDTQY

D: TRBD2
V: TRBV12-3/TRBV12-4
J: TRBJ2-2
CDR3: ASSLMLAGAGDTGELF

D: TRBD1
V: TRBV19
J: TRBJ1-2
CDR3: ASSDRGTYGYT

D: TRBD2
V: TRBV5-5
J: TRBJ2-3
CDR3: ASSFGLAGGTQY

D: TRBD1
V: TRBV4-2
J: TRBJ1-1
CDR3: ASRQGQENTEAF

D: -
V: TRBV7-3
J: TRBJ2-7
CDR3: ASSSMDSPGLPPYEQY

D: -
V: TRBV6-2/TRBV6-3
J: TRBJ2-1
CDR3: ASRAGHNEQF

D: -
V: TRBV5-4
J: TRBJ1-2
CDR3: ASSPEQGFPYGYT